These 22 T cell receptor beta chains originate from one sample sequenced in a study of blood T cell repertoires in COVID-19 (dated by TCRdb to 2019 to 2021). Library preparation used the immunoSEQ multiplex PCR assay. In its TCRdb copy, this immuneACCESS table keeps in-frame sequences only and misses some clones. Where compared with another copy, unresolved V genes explain less than half of these, and the others have no known cause. In this sample the table shows roughly 150,000 clones, roughly nine tenths of which occur a single time. About 2.5% of the sample is held by the ten biggest clonotypes. The sequencing sample was made of peripheral blood. The receptors come from a woman in her seventies with acute or convalescent COVID-19.

The CDR3 protein is CASSPRGRSINEQFF. CDR3 DNA sequence: TGTGCCAGCAGCCCCCGGGGTCGGTCGATCAATGAGCAGTTCTTC. The chain has TRBV6-2 or TRBV6-3 and TRBJ2-1; TRBD2 is a possible D gene (5 bases). CDR1 is MNHEY, CDR2 SVGEGT, per germline. This CDR3 is 15 amino acids long. Trimming removed 6 bases from V and 6 bases from J, with 18 bases in between.

The V and J genes are TRBV6-2 or TRBV6-3 and TRBJ1-3; D is unclear. The length of the CDR3 is 12 residues. Germline V gene data show CDR1 as MNHEY and CDR2 as SVGEGT. V was pared by 3 bases and J by 7 bases, with 7 bases between. CDR3 residues: CASSYHGNTIYF. The CDR3 DNA sequence: TGTGCCAGCAGTTATCACGGGAACACCATATATTTT.

The chain employs TRBV7-2 and TRBJ1-1; 7 nucleotides agree with TRBD1. This CDR3 is 14 amino acids long. Unmatched junction bases numbered 7, after V lost 4 bases and J lost 5 bases. Germline lookup yields CDR1 SGHTA and CDR2 FQGNSA. The chain's CDR3 is CASSSQGGGTEAFF. Written as DNA, the CDR3 is TGTGCCAGCAGCTCCCAAGGGGGCGGGACTGAAGCTTTCTTT.

This clone appeared once. V and J are TRBV5-6 and TRBJ1-4; 10 nucleotides align to TRBD1. The V gene end was trimmed by 0 bases and the J gene end by 3 bases; junction bases not matched to a gene: 2. Per the germline V gene, CDR1 is SGHDT and CDR2 is YYEEEE. The CDR3 is 16 residues long. CDR3 coding DNA: TGTGCCAGCAGCTTGGGACAGGGGGCAGCTAATGAAAAACTGTTTTTT. The encoded protein is CASSLGQGAANEKLFF.

This sequence joins TRBV10-3 and TRBJ2-3; 9 bases match TRBD1. Germline CDR1 reads ENHRY; CDR2 reads SYGVKD. J gave up 1 base and V 11 bases, and 4 bases lay outside the gene matches. The CDR3 covers 13 residues. In nucleotides, the CDR3 is TGTGCCGTGGGACAGGGAGGCACAGATACGCAGTATTTT. Residues: CAVGQGGTDTQYF.

The rearrangement uses TRBV6-5 and TRBJ2-3; 9 positions match TRBD2. Germline V gene lookup returns CDR1 MNHEY and CDR2 SVGAGI. The CDR3 length is 15 residues. With V trimmed by 5 bases and J by 2 bases, 5 bases remained unmatched. CDR3 residues: CASSRLAGYTDTQYF. CDR3 DNA: TGTGCCAGCAGTCGGCTAGCGGGATACACAGATACGCAGTATTTT.

The genes are TRBV28 and TRBJ1-6; possibly TRBD1 for D (6 bases). V gave up 1 base and J gave up 5 bases, with 15 bases separating them. CDR3 size: 17 residues. The germline gives CDR1 MDHEN, CDR2 SYDVKM. CDR3 DNA: TGTGCCAGCAGTTTATATCAGGGGCCCGCAGATAATTCACCCCTCCACTTT. Translation gives CASSLYQGPADNSPLHF.

This chain connects TRBV6-5 to TRBJ1-2, with D tentatively TRBD1 (5 bases). CDR3 length equals 15 residues. V lost 0 bases to trimming and J lost 8 bases, with 16 bases between them. The V gene's germline CDR1 is MNHEY and CDR2 SVGAGI. The CDR3 DNA sequence: TGTGCCAGCAGTTACTCTCGCGCAGGGAATGGCGGCTACACCTTC. Translation gives CASSYSRAGNGGYTF.

This chain links TRBV11-2 with TRBJ1-6; unclear D gene. Germline CDR1 reads SGHAT; CDR2 reads FQNNGV. This CDR3 spans 14 amino acids. The V gene lost 1 base and the J gene lost 7 bases, with 8 bases spanning the gap. CDR3 protein: CASSLVPRNSPLHF. The CDR3 nucleotides are TGTGCCAGCAGCTTAGTTCCGCGGAATTCACCCCTCCACTTT.

The chain has TRBV19 and TRBJ1-5, with 10 bases aligning to TRBD1. CDR1 is LNHDA and CDR2 is SQIVND in the germline V gene (reference sequence). Unmatched junction bases numbered 5, after V lost 3 bases and J lost 6 bases. The CDR3 covers 15 residues. DNA of the CDR3: TGTGCCAGTAGTATGGGGACAGGGGAATTTCAGCCCCAGCATTTT. As protein: CASSMGTGEFQPQHF.

This clone was counted between two and nine times. The chain recombines TRBV19 with TRBJ1-1; D is ambiguous. The germline gives CDR1 LNHDA, CDR2 SQIVND (reference sequence). The CDR3 totals 13 residues. Trimming took off 3 bases at V and 10 bases at J, with 15 bases between the two ends. CDR3 in amino acids: CASSIRLPLGAFF. The CDR3 DNA follows: TGTGCCAGTAGTATCAGACTCCCATTGGGAGCTTTCTTT.

The chain combines TRBV7-2 with TRBJ1-2; TRBD1 agrees at 7 bases. The CDR3 is made up of 17 amino acids. The germline gives CDR1 SGHTA, CDR2 FQGNSA. Losses at the gene ends were 5 bases for V and 8 bases for J; bases not matched to a gene: 20. CDR3 bases: TGTGCCAGCAGCCCCTCGTGGGGCCAAGGGGGCGGTCAAGGCTACACCTTC. Protein: CASSPSWGQGGGQGYTF.

The chain joins TRBV6-5 to TRBJ2-3; D is undetermined. The germline gives CDR1 MNHEY, CDR2 SVGAGI. The CDR3 consists of 16 residues. V lost 0 bases, J lost 0 bases, and 10 bases lay in between. Here the CDR3 DNA reads TGTGCCAGCAGTTACTCGATTTGGCAGAGCACAGATACGCAGTATTTT. It specifies CASSYSIWQSTDTQYF.

V usage is TRBV7-9 and J usage is TRBJ1-4; D ambiguous. The length of the CDR3 is 15 residues. CDR1 is SEHNR, CDR2 FQNEAQ, per germline (reference sequence). V was clipped by 1 base and J by 2 bases, with 8 bases between them. CDR3: CASSLGRGTNEKLFF. CDR3 DNA: TGTGCCAGCAGCTTAGGTCGGGGTACTAATGAAAAACTGTTTTTT. Together with reference TRBV7-9 and TRBJ1-4, the CDR3 gives the full variable domain: DTGVSQNPRHKITKRGQNVTFRCDPISEHNRLYWYRQTLGQGPEFLTYFQNEAQLEKSRLLSDRFSAERPKGSFSTLEIQRTEQGDSAMYLCASSLGRGTNEKLFFGSGTQLSVL.

This sequence joins TRBV24-1 and TRBJ1-5; 11 nucleotides match TRBD1. The CDR3 consists of 16 residues. Per germline, CDR1 KGHDR and CDR2 SFDVKD. Germline trimming cut 3 bases from V and 3 bases from J; bases unmatched to any gene: 3. The CDR3 nucleotides read TGTGCCACCAGTGATCGGGACAGGGGGTACAATCAGCCCCAGCATTTT. Amino acids: CATSDRDRGYNQPQHF.

The chain couples TRBV6-1 to TRBJ1-2, with D possibly matching TRBD1 (5 bases). The CDR3 contains 14 residues. V was pared by 3 bases and J by 2 bases, with 10 bases between. Germline CDR1 is MNHNS and CDR2 is SASEGT. The CDR3 reads CASSETERNYGYTF. Written as DNA, the CDR3 is TGTGCCAGCAGTGAGACAGAGCGCAACTATGGCTACACCTTC.

V and J are TRBV7-9 and TRBJ2-1; tentatively, D is TRBD2 (6 bases). With 7 bases removed from V and 2 bases from J, the gap between germline ends came to 15 bases. The germline CDR1 and CDR2 sequences are SEHNR and FQNEAQ (reference sequence). The CDR3 spans 15 residues. The chain's CDR3 is CASTPRGSPYNEQFF. CDR3 nucleotides: TGTGCCAGCACCCCTCGGGGGTCCCCCTACAATGAGCAGTTCTTC.

The CDR3 loop is CASRPGLRRGNTEAFF. The CDR3 region has the DNA TGCGCCAGCAGACCGGGACTCAGGAGGGGGAACACTGAAGCTTTCTTT. This chain joins TRBV5-1 and TRBJ1-1, with D perhaps TRBD1 (5 bases). Germline V gene lookup returns CDR1 SGHRS and CDR2 YFSETQ. This CDR3 contains 16 residues. The V and J ends lost 5 bases and 1 base respectively, with 18 bases between them. Supplemented by reference TRBV5-1 and TRBJ1-1, the full variable domain reads KAGVTQTPRYLIKTRGQQVTLSCSPISGHRSVSWYQQTPGQGLQFLFEYFSETQRNKGNFPGRFSGRQFSNSRSEMNVSTLELGDSALYLCASRPGLRRGNTEAFFGQGTRLTVV.

The chain combines TRBV25-1 with TRBJ2-1; tentatively, D is TRBD1 (5 bases). The CDR3 is 14 residues long. The V and J ends lost 8 bases and 4 bases respectively, with 15 bases between them. Germline CDR1 MGHDK, CDR2 SYGVNS. The CDR3 DNA is TGTGCCAGCCGGCGCAGGGTTGGATACAATGAGCAGTTCTTC. Its protein is CASRRRVGYNEQFF.

This clone was picked up one time. The chain is built from TRBV27 and TRBJ1-1, with TRBD1 as a possible D gene (5 bases). The V end was cut by 6 bases, the J end by 2 bases, with 16 bases between. Per the germline V gene, CDR1 is MNHEY and CDR2 is SMNVEV (reference sequence). This CDR3 spans 15 amino acids. The CDR3 DNA sequence: TGTGCCAGCAGGCGACCTACAGGAGTCAACACTGAAGCTTTCTTT. This codes for CASRRPTGVNTEAFF.

The J gene is TRBJ2-1, the V gene TRBV7-3; TRBD2 matches at 11 bases. CDR1 and CDR2 (germline): SGHTA, FQGTGA. This CDR3 spans 15 amino acids. V lost 4 bases and J lost 7; bases outside the gene matches: 6. This CDR3 reads CASSSLAGAGNEQFF. The CDR3 DNA is TGTGCCAGCAGCTCACTAGCGGGGGCGGGTAATGAGCAGTTCTTC.

The chain uses TRBV28 and TRBJ2-1; 15 positions agree with TRBD2. The V gene end was trimmed by 5 bases and the J gene end by 8 bases; junction bases not matched to a gene: 4. Germline assignment: CDR1 MDHEN and CDR2 SYDVKM. There are 15 residues in the CDR3. The CDR3 spells CASSPGLAGGHEQFF. CDR3 DNA: TGTGCCAGCAGTCCGGGACTAGCGGGGGGACATGAGCAGTTCTTC. Filled out from reference TRBV28 and TRBJ2-1, the complete variable domain reads DVKVTQSSRYLVKRTGEKVFLECVQDMDHENMFWYRQDPGLGLRLIYFSYDVKMKEKGDIPEGYSVSREKKERFSLILESASTNQTSMYLCASSPGLAGGHEQFFGPGTRLTVL.